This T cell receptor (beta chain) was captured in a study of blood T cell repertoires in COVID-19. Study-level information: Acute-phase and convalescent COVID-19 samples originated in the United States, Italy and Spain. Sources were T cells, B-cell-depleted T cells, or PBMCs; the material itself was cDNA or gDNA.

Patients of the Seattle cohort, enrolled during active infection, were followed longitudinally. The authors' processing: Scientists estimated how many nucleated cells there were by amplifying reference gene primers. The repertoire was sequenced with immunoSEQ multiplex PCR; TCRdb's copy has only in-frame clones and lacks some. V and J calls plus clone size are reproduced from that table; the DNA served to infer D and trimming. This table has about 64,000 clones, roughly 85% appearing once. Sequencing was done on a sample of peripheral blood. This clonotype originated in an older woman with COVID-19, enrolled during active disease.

In DNA, the CDR3 is TGTGCCAGCAGTGACGGGGGAGCGGGTAAGCAGCCCCAGCATTTT. Translating it yields CASSDGGAGKQPQHF. The V call is TRBV6-2 or TRBV6-3, the J call TRBJ1-5, with a tentative D call TRBD1 (5 bases). Trimming cost V 5 bases and J 7 bases, with 18 bases left between them. The CDR3 has 15 residues. The germline CDR1 and CDR2 sequences are MNHEY and SVGEGT.